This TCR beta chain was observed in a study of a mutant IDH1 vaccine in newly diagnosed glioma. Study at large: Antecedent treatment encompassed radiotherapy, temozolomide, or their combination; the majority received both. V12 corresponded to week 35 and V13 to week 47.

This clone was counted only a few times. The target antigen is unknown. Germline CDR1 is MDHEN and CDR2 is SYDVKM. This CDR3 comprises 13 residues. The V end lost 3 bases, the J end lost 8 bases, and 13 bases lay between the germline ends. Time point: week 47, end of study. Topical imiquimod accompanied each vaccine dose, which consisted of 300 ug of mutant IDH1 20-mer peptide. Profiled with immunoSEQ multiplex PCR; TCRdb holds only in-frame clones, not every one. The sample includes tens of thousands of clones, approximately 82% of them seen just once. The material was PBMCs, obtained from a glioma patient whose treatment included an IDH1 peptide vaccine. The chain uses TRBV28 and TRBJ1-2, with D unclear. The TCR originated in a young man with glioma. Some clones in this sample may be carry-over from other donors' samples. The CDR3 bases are TGTGCCAGCAGTTTGGTCGGAGATAGAGGCTACACCTTC. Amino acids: CASSLVGDRGYTF.